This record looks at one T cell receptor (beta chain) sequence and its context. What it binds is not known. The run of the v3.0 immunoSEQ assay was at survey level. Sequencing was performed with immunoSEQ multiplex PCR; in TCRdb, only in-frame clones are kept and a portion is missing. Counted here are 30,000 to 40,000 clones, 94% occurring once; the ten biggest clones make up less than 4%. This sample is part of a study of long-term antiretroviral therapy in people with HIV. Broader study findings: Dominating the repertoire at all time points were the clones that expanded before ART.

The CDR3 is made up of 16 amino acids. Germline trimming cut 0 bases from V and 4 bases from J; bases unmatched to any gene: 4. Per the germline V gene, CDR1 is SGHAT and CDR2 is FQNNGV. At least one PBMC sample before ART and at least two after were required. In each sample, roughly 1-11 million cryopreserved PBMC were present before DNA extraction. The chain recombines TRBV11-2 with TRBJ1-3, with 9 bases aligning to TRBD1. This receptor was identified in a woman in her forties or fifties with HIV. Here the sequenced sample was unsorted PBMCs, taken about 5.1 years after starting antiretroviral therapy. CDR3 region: CASSLEQGAAGNTIYF. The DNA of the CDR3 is TGTGCCAGCAGCTTAGAACAGGGGGCAGCAGGAAACACCATATATTTT.